The rows below give T cell receptor beta chains drawn from one sample of a study of identical twins. One entry per CDR3 protein results from TCRdb running MiXCR on the 5' RACE reads. The sample yields fewer than 650,000 distinct CDR3 sequences, roughly 7.1% seen once. This same sample was also part of a study on yellow fever vaccine responses in identical twins.

Sequencing used PBMCs. These receptors originate from a woman between 18 and 30 years old in good health. Each CDR3 is given with its conserved first and last residue. Each record gives: V gene, J gene, D gene, CDR3 protein. The D gene is left open where the match is weak.

>TRBV14|TRBJ2-2|NA
CASSQVPTGELFF
>TRBV12-3/TRBV12-4|TRBJ1-2|NA
CASSDSGGYTF
>TRBV24-1|TRBJ1-1|NA
CATSTAMNTEAFF
>TRBV29-1|TRBJ2-4|NA
CSVEGTGYEGAKNIQYF
>TRBV9|TRBJ2-2|NA
CASSILYGGELFF
>TRBV4-1|TRBJ2-7|NA
CASSYSDGVKFYEQYF
>TRBV28|TRBJ2-3|TRBD1
CASSQGQGPTDTQYF
>TRBV12-3/TRBV12-4|TRBJ1-2|TRBD1
CASSSSGGTSYGYTF
>TRBV6-5|TRBJ2-1|NA
CASRDRRSEQFF
>TRBV6-2/TRBV6-3|TRBJ2-2|NA
CASSFIPGELFF
>TRBV3-1|TRBJ1-2|NA
CASSQDYQGGGYTF
>TRBV5-1|TRBJ2-5|NA
CASSLIAQETQYF
>TRBV5-4|TRBJ2-1|TRBD2
CASSLAKGPLLAGGSYNEQFF
>TRBV20-1|TRBJ2-3|TRBD1
CSARDRYTDTQYF
>TRBV6-4|TRBJ2-7|TRBD1
CARDRVAYEQYF
>TRBV7-9|TRBJ1-1|NA
CASSQYPNTEAFF
>TRBV20-1|TRBJ2-2|TRBD2
CSAKSGSRTGELFF
>TRBV28|TRBJ1-2|NA
CASSTTYGYTF
>TRBV12-3/TRBV12-4|TRBJ2-3|TRBD2
CASRGLAGPTDTQYF
>TRBV20-1|TRBJ2-5|NA
CSARGAQGPAQETQYF
>TRBV4-1|TRBJ1-3|NA
CASSQPTAASGNTIYF
>TRBV27|TRBJ2-3|TRBD2
CASGLGQSTDTQYF
>TRBV28|TRBJ1-1|NA
CASSLRLGGTNTEAFF
>TRBV12-3/TRBV12-4|TRBJ1-1|NA
CASSSRDRVNTEAFF
>TRBV7-8|TRBJ1-5|NA
CASSLEGRGVSNQPQHF
>TRBV12-3/TRBV12-4|TRBJ2-7|NA
CASSTGYSYEQYF
>TRBV20-1|TRBJ1-3|NA
CSARVVGSSDHGNTIYF
>TRBV9|TRBJ2-7|NA
CASSVAISNSYEQYF
>TRBV2|TRBJ2-3|NA
CASSERAATDTQYF
>TRBV3-1|TRBJ2-3|TRBD2
CASNNNRTSGRVRADTQYF
>TRBV29-1|TRBJ2-2|NA
CSVESYTGELFF
>TRBV7-8|TRBJ2-1|NA
CASSLALRRVSYNEQFF
>TRBV12-3/TRBV12-4|TRBJ1-3|TRBD1
CASSTRTGNGNTIYF
>TRBV14|TRBJ2-1|TRBD1
CASSQVKGAYDNEQFF
>TRBV12-3/TRBV12-4|TRBJ2-5|NA
CASSRRLSQETQYF
>TRBV3-1|TRBJ1-1|NA
CASSQDPATNTEAFF
>TRBV28|TRBJ2-3|NA
CASSLYSLSRSSTDTQYF
>TRBV5-1|TRBJ1-4|NA
CASAIRGPHAGSNEKLFF
>TRBV5-1|TRBJ2-7|NA
CASSPQDRTYEQYF
>TRBV14|TRBJ2-3|TRBD1
CASSQVGGADTQYF
>TRBV12-3/TRBV12-4|TRBJ2-3|TRBD1
CASSRQTGVTDTQYF
>TRBV5-5|TRBJ1-5|NA
CASRQGQNQPQHF
>TRBV29-1|TRBJ2-5|TRBD2
CSARTSLETQYF
>TRBV7-6|TRBJ1-4|NA
CASSLESQGRTNEKLFF
>TRBV4-1|TRBJ1-2|NA
CASSQPWESGYTF
>TRBV6-5|TRBJ2-5|TRBD1
CASSYSTGGSETQYF
>TRBV5-1|TRBJ1-5|NA
CASSMGDRADQPQHF
>TRBV20-1|TRBJ2-7|NA
CSASRRARESHEQYF
>TRBV12-3/TRBV12-4|TRBJ2-5|NA
CASSPGGSGVQETQYF
>TRBV5-1|TRBJ1-3|NA
CASSLSNSGNTIYF
>TRBV24-1|TRBJ2-7|NA
CATSASGNYEQYF
>TRBV7-2|TRBJ2-1|TRBD2
CASTGTSVRNEQFF
>TRBV5-1|TRBJ2-2|NA
CASSPETRQVAQYPTGELFF
>TRBV7-8|TRBJ2-7|TRBD2
CASSRKRTSGTYEQYF
>TRBV28|TRBJ1-1|NA
CASSLDSLMNTEAFF